This T cell receptor beta chain is drawn from a study of Graves' ophthalmopathy and Graves' hyperthyroidism. Transcripts of RNA were the source for amplifying TCR beta CDR3 regions. RT-PCR with HTBI primers came first, then second-round multiplex PCR. Each CDR3 protein gets one entry after TCRdb re-called the multiplex PCR reads with MiXCR. The data contain around 520,000 distinct CDR3 sequences, 39% of them singletons. This clonotype occurred a few times. The CDR3 contains 12 residues. CDR1 SQVTM and CDR2 ANQGSEA come from the germline V gene. V was shortened by 7 bases and J by 3 bases, with 12 bases between the two germline ends.

Material: peripheral blood or thyroid tissue (not recorded which). The source of this sequence is an adult man with Graves' hyperthyroidism. The genes are TRBV29-1 and TRBJ1-2; weak D call: TRBD1 (5 bases). The CDR3 reads CSGRTGDYGYTF. CDR3 DNA sequence: TGCAGCGGCCGAACAGGAGACTATGGCTACACCTTC.